Shown below are 28 T cell receptor beta chains from a single sample sequenced in a study of beta chain features in type 1 diabetes. Study-wide points: People with Type 1 diabetes carried modestly yet significantly shorter TCRB CDR3s in all four CD4+ subsets.

No cognate antigen is known for these TCRs. All of the isolated RNA was reverse transcribed, so expressed TCRB transcripts were sequenced. TCRdb's copy holds only in-frame clones and misses some; the assay was immunoSEQ multiplex PCR. Here the sample spans hundreds of thousands of clones, over 13% being singletons. Sequencing was done on a sample of naive CD4+ T cells from blood. The receptors here all came from a man aged 18-30 years with type 1 diabetes.

This chain uses TRBV6-5 with TRBJ2-7; no clear D gene. V lost 8 bases and J lost 6, with 11 bases in between. The CDR3 loop spans 11 amino acids. Germline-derived CDR1 and CDR2 are MNHEY and SVGAGI. CDR3 loop: CASADWSEQYF. The CDR3, as DNA: TGTGCCAGCGCAGACTGGAGCGAGCAGTACTTC.

This chain links TRBV9 with TRBJ1-5; 7 bases line up with TRBD1. Trimming at V came to 0 bases and at J to 5 bases, leaving 2 bases not matched to a gene. The germline gives CDR1 SGDLS, CDR2 YYNGEE. This CDR3 has 14 amino acids. In DNA form, the CDR3 reads TGTGCCAGCAGCGTAGAGGGGGCCTATCAGCCCCAGCATTTT. It translates to CASSVEGAYQPQHF.

This clone appeared a few times. J is TRBJ2-1 and V is TRBV30; 9 bases agree with TRBD2. V lost 7 bases, J lost 7 bases, and 8 bases stayed unmatched. This CDR3 comprises 13 residues. Per germline, CDR1 GTSNPN and CDR2 SVGIG (reference sequence). CDR3 sequence reads: CAFERGVYNEQFF. The CDR3 coding sequence is TGTGCCTTCGAGCGGGGGGTGTATAATGAGCAGTTCTTC. The variable domain in full, with the rest retrieved from reference TRBV30 and TRBJ2-1, is SQTIHQWPATLVQPVGSPLSLECTVEGTSNPNLYWYRQAAGRGLQLLFYSVGIGQISSEVPQNLSASRPQDRQFILSSKKLLLSDSGFYLCAFERGVYNEQFFGPGTRLTVL.

V usage is TRBV4-1 and J usage is TRBJ2-3, with D unclear. The germline V gene encodes CDR1 MGHRA and CDR2 YSYEKL. V shed 0 bases and J shed 1 base, with 5 bases lying between them. The CDR3 spans 14 residues. The CDR3: CASSQEDRTDTQYF. In DNA form, the CDR3 reads TGCGCCAGCAGCCAAGAAGACCGCACAGATACGCAGTATTTT.

V and J are TRBV6-1 and TRBJ2-2; D is uncertain. The CDR3 totals 15 residues. V was trimmed by 2 bases and J by 1 base, leaving 8 bases between them. Per the germline V gene, CDR1 is MNHNS and CDR2 is SASEGT. The CDR3 is CASSELTVNTGELFF. CDR3 DNA sequence: TGTGCCAGCAGTGAATTGACCGTGAACACCGGGGAGCTGTTTTTT.

This clone was seen a few times. The CDR3 here is CASSLVGQGAARETQYF. The CDR3 DNA follows: TGTGCCAGCAGCTTGGTAGGACAGGGGGCCGCCAGGGAGACCCAGTACTTC. The chain uses TRBV5-4 and TRBJ2-5; TRBD1 agrees at 11 bases. This CDR3 has 17 amino acids. Germline V gene data show CDR1 as SGHNT and CDR2 as YYREEE (reference sequence). V shed 0 bases, J shed 5 bases, and the junction held 9 bases outside the gene matches.

J is TRBJ2-7 and V is TRBV6-5; maybe TRBD1 (6 bases). V was shortened by 2 bases and J by 0 bases, with 11 bases between the two germline ends. Germline CDR1 MNHEY, CDR2 SVGAGI. The CDR3 spans 15 residues. CDR3: CASSYGGTRSYEQYF. The CDR3 DNA sequence: TGTGCCAGCAGTTACGGGGGCACGCGCTCCTACGAGCAGTACTTC.

This clone was counted a few times. J is TRBJ1-5 and V is TRBV6-6, with 9 nucleotides matching TRBD1. The length of the CDR3 is 13 residues. Germline trimming cut 5 bases from V and 12 bases from J; bases unmatched to any gene: 8. The germline V gene encodes CDR1 MNHNY and CDR2 SVGAGI (reference sequence). In DNA form, the CDR3 reads TGTGCCAGCAGTACAGGGGGCGCAGGGAGCCAGCATTTT. It translates to CASSTGGAGSQHF.

V gene TRBV7-8 combines with J gene TRBJ2-2; no firm D call. This CDR3 has 14 residues. Germline lookup yields CDR1 SGHVS and CDR2 FQNEAQ. V lost 1 base and J 6 bases, leaving 9 bases between the germline ends. CDR3 DNA sequence: TGTGCCAGCAGCTTAGGGTTTGGACCCGGGGAGCTGTTTTTT. Translating it yields CASSLGFGPGELFF.

The chain links TRBV19 to TRBJ1-2; tentative D call: TRBD1 (6 bases). V was trimmed by 9 bases and J by 6 bases, leaving 20 bases between them. The CDR3 is made up of 14 amino acids. Looked up from germline, CDR1 is LNHDA and CDR2 is SQIVND (reference sequence). The CDR3 region has the DNA TGTGCCAGCTCGACAGGCATGGCGTGGAATGGCTACACCTTC. Protein: CASSTGMAWNGYTF.

The rearrangement joins TRBV2 to TRBJ1-6; D unclear. In germline, CDR1 is SNHLY, CDR2 FYNNEI. The germline V and J ends were trimmed by 2 bases and 5 bases, with 13 bases remaining between them. There are 16 residues in the CDR3. The CDR3 is CASSEYGQNNNSPLHF. CDR3 in DNA: TGTGCCAGCAGTGAATACGGGCAGAACAATAATTCACCCCTCCACTTT.

J is TRBJ2-1 and V is TRBV5-6; the D is unclear. CDR1 is SGHDT, CDR2 YYEEEE, per germline. V was clipped by 0 bases and J by 3 bases, with 4 bases between them. The CDR3 has 13 residues. The CDR3 bases are TGTGCCAGCAGCTTGGCTGTCTACAATGAGCAGTTCTTC. The encoded protein is CASSLAVYNEQFF.

With regard to this clone: A junction end diverges from the germline sequence, so it may reflect a read error. The rearrangement links TRBV7-7 to TRBJ2-1; 9 bases line up with TRBD2. The length of the CDR3 is 16 residues. CDR1 is SSHAT and CDR2 is FNYEAQ in the germline V gene (reference sequence). The CDR3 is CASSLAPGTSHGEQFF. CDR3 in DNA: TGTGCTAGCAGCTTAGCCCCCGGGACTAGCCATGGCGAGCAGTTCTTC.

V gene TRBV4-1 combines with J gene TRBJ1-2; the match to TRBD1 covers 11 bases. CDR3 length equals 14 residues. The germline V gene has CDR1 MGHRA and CDR2 YSYEKL. V gave up 4 bases and J gave up 5 bases; unmatched junction bases: 3. The CDR3, as DNA: TGCGCCAGCAGCCCCGGGACAGGGGGTTATGGCTACACCTTC. The encoded protein is CASSPGTGGYGYTF.

The chain carries TRBV18 and TRBJ2-7; D may be TRBD1 (5 bases). The CDR3 has 15 amino acids. V lost 2 bases and J 1 base, leaving 12 bases between the germline ends. CDR1 and CDR2 (germline): KGHSH, LQKENI. CDR3 loop: CASSPTRDSSYEQYF. In nucleotides, the CDR3 is TGTGCCAGCTCACCAACCCGTGACAGTTCCTACGAGCAGTACTTC.

This clone was seen a handful of times. The chain links TRBV29-1 to TRBJ2-7; D is ambiguous. CDR1 and CDR2 from the germline V gene are SQVTM and ANQGSEA. The CDR3 runs to 10 residues. Trimming removed 4 bases from V and 3 bases from J, with 4 bases in between. The chain's CDR3 is CSVVLYEQYF. CDR3 nucleotides: TGCAGCGTTGTTCTCTACGAGCAGTACTTC.

In this sample, this clone turned up a few times. This chain connects TRBV28 to TRBJ1-1; no firm D call. Trimming shortened V by 4 bases and J by 3 bases, and 12 bases separated the two germline ends. The V gene's germline CDR1 is MDHEN and CDR2 SYDVKM. This CDR3 has 14 amino acids. CDR3 nucleotides: TGTGCCAGCAGTTCTGCAGGCCTTGACACTGAAGCTTTCTTT. Its protein is CASSSAGLDTEAFF.

The genes are TRBV28 and TRBJ1-1; TRBD1 aligns across 8 bases. After removal of 5 bases from V and 1 base from J, the junction contained 3 bases not matched to a gene. The germline V gene encodes CDR1 MDHEN and CDR2 SYDVKM. This CDR3 spans 14 amino acids. The CDR3 reads CASSLGTGNTEAFF. CDR3 coding DNA: TGTGCCAGCAGTCTCGGGACAGGGAACACTGAAGCTTTCTTT.

The rearrangement joins TRBV25-1 to TRBJ2-7; 9 bases line up with TRBD1. Germline CDR1 is MGHDK and CDR2 is SYGVNS. The J segment lost 7 bases and the V segment lost 4 bases, leaving 5 bases of the junction unmatched. The length of the CDR3 is 13 residues. This CDR3 reads CASSGTGDGEQYF. In nucleotides, the CDR3 is TGTGCCAGCAGTGGGACAGGGGATGGGGAGCAGTACTTC.

This clone turned up a few times. V is TRBV6-6 and J is TRBJ2-3; 9 bases are shared with TRBD1. Germline CDR1 and CDR2: MNHNY and SVGAGI (reference sequence). This CDR3 region has 15 residues. Germline trimming cut 7 bases from V and 5 bases from J; bases unmatched to any gene: 10. The CDR3 DNA follows: TGTGCCAGCATCGCATTACAGGGGGCCAAAGATACGCAGTATTTT. This codes for CASIALQGAKDTQYF.

This clone showed up just a few times. The V call is TRBV4-3, the J call TRBJ2-3; D may be TRBD1 or TRBD2 (6 bases each). Germline assignment: CDR1 LGHNA and CDR2 YSLEER. This CDR3 region has 15 residues. Trimming shortened V by 3 bases and J by 3 bases, and 13 bases separated the two germline ends. CDR3: CASSQGAGRTDTQYF. CDR3 coding DNA: TGCGCCAGCAGCCAGGGGGCGGGGCGGACAGATACGCAGTATTTT.

This rearrangement joins TRBV4-2 to TRBJ1-4, with 7 bases that match TRBD1. In germline, CDR1 is LGHNA, CDR2 YNFKEQ. This CDR3 comprises 18 residues. Germline trimming cut 4 bases from V and 6 bases from J; bases unmatched to any gene: 17. For the CDR3, the DNA is TGTGCCAGCAGCCGCCAGGACAGGTTTAAAACTGTGGATGAAAAACTGTTTTTT. Its protein is CASSRQDRFKTVDEKLFF.

This clone was detected only a few times. V gene TRBV10-3 combines with J gene TRBJ2-3, with 7 bases lining up with TRBD2. The V gene end was trimmed by 10 bases and the J gene end by 3 bases; junction bases not matched to a gene: 4. CDR1 and CDR2 from the germline V gene are ENHRY and SYGVKD. The CDR3 loop spans 12 amino acids. Here the CDR3 reads CASRTSTDTQYF. Here the CDR3 DNA reads TGTGCCAGTAGGACTAGTACAGATACGCAGTATTTT.

V usage is TRBV19 and J usage is TRBJ2-1; the D gene is possibly TRBD2 (7 bases). The ends were cut back, 3 bases at V and 5 bases at J, with 14 bases in the middle. The CDR3 is made up of 15 amino acids. CDR1 LNHDA and CDR2 SQIVND come from the germline V gene (reference sequence). CDR3 in amino acids: CASSIDGGPDNEQFF. Written as DNA, the CDR3 is TGTGCCAGTAGTATCGACGGGGGGCCTGACAATGAGCAGTTCTTC.

This clone has a handful of counts. The genes are TRBV5-1 and TRBJ2-3, with 13 bases aligning to TRBD2. The trim removed 5 bases at V and 2 bases at J, leaving 8 bases unmatched. Germline V CDR1 and CDR2: SGHRS, YFSETQ. This CDR3 spans 17 amino acids. CDR3 in amino acids: CASRLGTSGIYTDTQYF. CDR3 DNA sequence: TGCGCCAGCAGACTGGGGACTAGCGGGATTTACACAGATACGCAGTATTTT. The whole variable domain, remainder taken from reference TRBV5-1 and TRBJ2-3, is KAGVTQTPRYLIKTRGQQVTLSCSPISGHRSVSWYQQTPGQGLQFLFEYFSETQRNKGNFPGRFSGRQFSNSRSEMNVSTLELGDSALYLCASRLGTSGIYTDTQYFGPGTRLTVL.

The chain recombines TRBV25-1 with TRBJ2-5; D uncertain. CDR3 length: 13 residues. The V and J ends lost 4 bases and 5 bases respectively, with 11 bases between them. Per germline, CDR1 MGHDK and CDR2 SYGVNS. The CDR3 sequence is CASSVASGETQYF. The DNA for the CDR3 is TGTGCCAGCAGTGTCGCCTCCGGGGAGACCCAGTACTTC.

The chain combines TRBV2 with TRBJ2-1; D is undetermined. Germline values: CDR1 SNHLY, CDR2 FYNNEI. V shed 4 bases and J shed 7 bases, with 14 bases lying between them. The CDR3 loop spans 14 amino acids. The CDR3, as DNA: TGTGCCAGCAGTGTTCAACCAGAGAGGAATGAGCAGTTCTTC. Translated, it gives CASSVQPERNEQFF.

The rearrangement links TRBV5-1 to TRBJ2-1; 8 bases line up with TRBD2. The CDR3 totals 15 residues. Germline V gene lookup returns CDR1 SGHRS and CDR2 YFSETQ. Trimming cost V 0 bases and J 9 bases; bases outside gene matches: 8. This CDR3 is CASSLDPGGPGEQFF. The CDR3 DNA sequence: TGCGCCAGCAGCTTGGATCCGGGAGGGCCGGGTGAGCAGTTCTTC.